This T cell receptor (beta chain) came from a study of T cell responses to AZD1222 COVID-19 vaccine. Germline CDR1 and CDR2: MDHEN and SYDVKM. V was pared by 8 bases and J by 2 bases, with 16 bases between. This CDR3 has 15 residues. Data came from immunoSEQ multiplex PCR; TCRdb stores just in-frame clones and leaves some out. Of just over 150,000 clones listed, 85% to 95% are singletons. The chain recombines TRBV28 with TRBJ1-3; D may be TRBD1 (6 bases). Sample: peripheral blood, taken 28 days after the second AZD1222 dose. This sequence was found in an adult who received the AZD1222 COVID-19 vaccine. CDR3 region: CASRDGGHTGNTIYF. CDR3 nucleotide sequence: TGTGCCAGCCGGGATGGGGGGCACACTGGAAACACCATATATTTT.